A selection of T cell receptor beta chains follows, all from one sample in a study of blood T cell repertoires in COVID-19. Generated by immunoSEQ multiplex PCR, the TCRdb table keeps only in-frame clones and is missing some. Counted here are roughly 120,000 clones, 90% to 95% occurring once; the ten biggest clones make up roughly 2%. Sequencing was carried out using peripheral blood. These receptors were taken from a man aged 50-60 years with COVID-19, enrolled during active disease. Both conserved end residues are part of each CDR3. A D gene is named only where the DNA matches it firmly. Some rows have no size entry. The others give once, few or many, or a class for an expanded clone.

>NA|TRBV18|TRBJ2-1|NA
TGTGCCAGCTCACCTCTAGACTTTCCGAGCTCCTACAATGAGCAGTTCTTC
CASSPLDFPSSYNEQFF
>NA|TRBV7-9|TRBJ2-3|NA
TGTGCCAGCAGCTTAGCGCGGGAAGGCACAGATACGCAGTATTTT
CASSLAREGTDTQYF
>TRBD2|TRBV13|TRBJ2-1|NA
TGTGCCAGCAGCTTAGGCCTAAGCGGGAGCGGAAATGAGCAGTTCTTC
CASSLGLSGSGNEQFF
>TRBD2|TRBV4-3|TRBJ2-2|NA
TGCGCCAGCAGCCCGTTTAGCGGGAGCGACACCGGGGAGCTGTTTTTT
CASSPFSGSDTGELFF
>NA|TRBV19|TRBJ2-2|NA
TGTGCCAGTAGTATAGGATGGGACATAAACACCGGGGAGCTGTTTTTT
CASSIGWDINTGELFF
>NA|TRBV9|TRBJ1-1|few
TGTGCCAGCATCCCTCTACAGGGGAACACTGAAGCTTTCTTT
CASIPLQGNTEAFF
>NA|TRBV6-2/TRBV6-3|TRBJ1-5|NA
TGTGCCAGCAGCGAGGGGGTGCGTCAGCCCCAGCATTTT
CASSEGVRQPQHF
>TRBD1|TRBV27|TRBJ1-4|NA
TGTGCCAGCACCTCGAGGGGGCGGGAAAAACTGTTTTTT
CASTSRGREKLFF
>NA|TRBV18|TRBJ1-4|once
TGTGCCAGCTCACCACAGGGGAATGAAAAACTGTTTTTT
CASSPQGNEKLFF
>NA|TRBV21-1|TRBJ2-3|NA
TGTGCCAGCAGCCAAATGCCTGACAGGGAGTACACAGATACGCAGTATTTT
CASSQMPDREYTDTQYF
>TRBD2|TRBV7-2|TRBJ2-2|NA
TGTGCCAGCAGCTTAGGGCTAGCGGGAAACACCGGGGAGCTGTTTTTT
CASSLGLAGNTGELFF
>NA|TRBV30|TRBJ2-7|NA
TGTGCCTGGAGTGGATGGGACAAAATTGGGTACGAGCAGTACTTC
CAWSGWDKIGYEQYF
>NA|TRBV29-1|TRBJ2-7|NA
TGCAGCGCTGCAGTTGGAGAAAACTACGAGCAGTACTTC
CSAAVGENYEQYF
>TRBD2|TRBV9|TRBJ2-1|few
TGTGCCAGCAGCGGACCGTGGGCTAGCGGGACGGATGAGCAGTTCTTC
CASSGPWASGTDEQFF
>NA|TRBV20-1|TRBJ1-1|once
TGCAGTGCTAGTCTCAGGTTCATGAACACTGAAGCTTTCTTT
CSASLRFMNTEAFF
>TRBD2|TRBV28|TRBJ2-5|NA
TGTGCCAGCCGACTAGCGGGGGGCGGAGGCCAGTACTTC
CASRLAGGGGQYF
>TRBD1|TRBV27|TRBJ1-3|NA
TGTGCCAGCAGCTTAGGGACAGGGAGCTCTGGAAACACCATATATTTT
CASSLGTGSSGNTIYF
>NA|TRBV4-1|TRBJ1-6|NA
TGCGCCAGCCGAATGGGGGAGGGTTCACCCCTCCACTTT
CASRMGEGSPLHF
>NA|TRBV6-1|TRBJ2-1|NA
TGTGCCAGCAGTTCAGGGTGGGATGAGCAGTTCTTC
CASSSGWDEQFF
>TRBD2|TRBV28|TRBJ2-2|NA
TGTGCCACCCCTGGACTAGCCAGGGGGGAGCTGTTTTTT
CATPGLARGELFF
>NA|TRBV11-2|TRBJ2-7|NA
TGTGCCAGCAGCTTAGGACAGAAGAGCTCCTACGAGCAGTACTTC
CASSLGQKSSYEQYF
>TRBD2|TRBV28|TRBJ2-7|NA
TGTGCCAGCATACTGGGTAGCGGGGGCGAGCAGTACTTC
CASILGSGGEQYF
>NA|TRBV29-1|TRBJ2-1|NA
TGCAGCGGGAAAGCGGCCTACAATGAGCAGTTCTTC
CSGKAAYNEQFF
>NA|TRBV7-2|TRBJ1-6|NA
TGTGCCAGCAGCTTAGGGCCGCGGGGGGTTTTACCCCTCCACTTT
CASSLGPRGVLPLHF
>TRBD1|TRBV5-4|TRBJ2-3|NA
TGTGCCAGCAGGCCACGACAGGGGGAAGGCACAGATACGCAGTATTTT
CASRPRQGEGTDTQYF
>NA|TRBV27|TRBJ2-7|once
TGTGCCAGCAGTCCTAGGGACAACTCCTACGAGCAGTACTTC
CASSPRDNSYEQYF
>TRBD1|TRBV6-5|TRBJ1-3|NA
TGTGCCGTCTTCGGCAGGGGGTCTGGAAACACCATATATTTT
CAVFGRGSGNTIYF
>TRBD2|TRBV10-3|TRBJ2-2|NA
TGTGCCATGATGGTCCCGGGAGGTTCCACCGGGGAGCTGTTTTTT
CAMMVPGGSTGELFF
>NA|TRBV3-1/TRBV3-2|TRBJ2-7|once
TGTGCCAGCAGCGCGGGACCGTGGCAGTACTTC
CASSAGPWQYF
>TRBD1|TRBV4-2|TRBJ2-3|NA
TGTGCCAGCAGCGAGCACCGGGACAGGGGGCGGGTGGGAGATACGCAGTATTTT
CASSEHRDRGRVGDTQYF
>NA|TRBV18|TRBJ2-1|once
TGTGCCAGCTCACCAAGACTGACTGGACAGGGAGGGTTCAATGAGCAGTTCTTC
CASSPRLTGQGGFNEQFF
>NA|TRBV2|TRBJ1-2|NA
TGTGCCAGCAGTGATACAGGGAACTATGGCTACACCTTC
CASSDTGNYGYTF
>NA|TRBV28|TRBJ1-1|NA
TGTGCCAGCAGATCTCTGACAGCTAATATGAACACTGAAGCTTTCTTT
CASRSLTANMNTEAFF
>TRBD1|TRBV29-1|TRBJ2-5|NA
TGCAGCGTTCAAGGACAGGGGAAAGAGACCCAGTACTTC
CSVQGQGKETQYF
>NA|TRBV5-1|TRBJ2-2|NA
TGCGCCAGCCGGGATACCGGTACCACCGGGGAGCTGTTTTTT
CASRDTGTTGELFF
>TRBD2|TRBV3-1/TRBV3-2|TRBJ2-1|NA
TGTGCCAGCAGCCAAGATGTCCAGCGGGAGAATGGGCAGTTCTTC
CASSQDVQRENGQFF
>NA|TRBV19|TRBJ1-1|NA
TGTGCCAGTAGTATCGGGCAGGGCGCCACTGAAGCTTTCTTT
CASSIGQGATEAFF
>TRBD1|TRBV7-6|TRBJ2-7|NA
TGTGCCAGCAGCTTGGGTGCCGGGACAGGGCTCAGCGAGCAGTACTTC
CASSLGAGTGLSEQYF
>TRBD1|TRBV6-5|TRBJ2-7|NA
TGTGCCAGCAGTACGGGACAGGGTACTGGCGAGCAGTACTTC
CASSTGQGTGEQYF
>NA|TRBV19|TRBJ1-5|NA
TGTGCCAGTATCCCCTCCGGAGCGGGCAATCAGCCCCAGCATTTT
CASIPSGAGNQPQHF
>NA|TRBV7-8|TRBJ1-1|once
TGTGCCAGCAGCTTAATAGAGGCAGGGCGTACGGGTAGGGACACTGAAGCTTTCTTT
CASSLIEAGRTGRDTEAFF
>TRBD1|TRBV28|TRBJ1-2|few
TGTGCCAGCAGCTCCGGGACAGGGGCTAGGAACTATGGCTACACCTTC
CASSSGTGARNYGYTF
>NA|TRBV27|TRBJ1-5|many
TGTGCCAGCCGGGGACGGACCTTAGCAGGGGCCCAGCATTTT
CASRGRTLAGAQHF
>NA|TRBV6-5|TRBJ1-4|NA
TGTGCCAGCAGTTACTCTGGGGCACGGGATGAAAAACTGTTTTTT
CASSYSGARDEKLFF
>TRBD1|TRBV5-1|TRBJ2-2|NA
TGCGCCAGCAGTTTGTTGAGGGGGACAGGGACCGGGGAGCTGTTTTTT
CASSLLRGTGTGELFF
>NA|TRBV11-2|TRBJ1-6|NA
TGTGCCAGCAGCTTTCGGGGGTCCTATAATTCACCCCTCCACTTT
CASSFRGSYNSPLHF
>NA|TRBV19|TRBJ1-1|NA
TGTGCCAGTAGTACGATGGGGCGGTACAACACTGAAGCTTTCTTT
CASSTMGRYNTEAFF
>NA|TRBV14|TRBJ2-5|NA
TGTGCCAGCAGCCAAGTAAGCGAGACCCAGTACTTC
CASSQVSETQYF